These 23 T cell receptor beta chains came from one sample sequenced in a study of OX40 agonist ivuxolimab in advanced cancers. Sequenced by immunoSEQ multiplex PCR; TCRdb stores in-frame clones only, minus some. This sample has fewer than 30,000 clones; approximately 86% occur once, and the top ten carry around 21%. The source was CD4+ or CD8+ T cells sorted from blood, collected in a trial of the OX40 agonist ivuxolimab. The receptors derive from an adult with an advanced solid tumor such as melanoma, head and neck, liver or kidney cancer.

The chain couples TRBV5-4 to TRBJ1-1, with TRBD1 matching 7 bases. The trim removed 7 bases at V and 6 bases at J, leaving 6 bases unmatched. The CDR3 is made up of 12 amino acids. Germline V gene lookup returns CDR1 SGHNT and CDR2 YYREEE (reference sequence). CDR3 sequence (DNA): TGTGCCAGCTCCAGGGGGGGGGCTGAAGCTTTCTTT. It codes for CASSRGGAEAFF. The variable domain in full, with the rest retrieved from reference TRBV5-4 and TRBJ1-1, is ETGVTQSPTHLIKTRGQQVTLRCSSQSGHNTVSWYQQALGQGPQFIFQYYREEENGRGNFPPRFSGLQFPNYSSELNVNALELDDSALYLCASSRGGAEAFFGQGTRLTVV.

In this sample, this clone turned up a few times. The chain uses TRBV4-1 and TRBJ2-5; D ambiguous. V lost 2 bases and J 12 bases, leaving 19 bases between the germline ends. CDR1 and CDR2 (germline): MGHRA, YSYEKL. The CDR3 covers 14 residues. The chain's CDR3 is CASSQNTLTKIKYF. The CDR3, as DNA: TGCGCCAGCAGCCAAAACACACTTACTAAAATCAAGTACTTC.

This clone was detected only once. Here the CDR3 reads CASSIIGANVLTF. The CDR3, as DNA: TGTGCCAGTAGTATTATTGGGGCCAACGTCCTGACTTTC. J is TRBJ2-6 and V is TRBV19; D not resolved. The CDR3 totals 13 residues. Germline lookup yields CDR1 LNHDA and CDR2 SQIVND (reference sequence). V lost 3 bases and J 3 bases, leaving 3 bases between the germline ends.

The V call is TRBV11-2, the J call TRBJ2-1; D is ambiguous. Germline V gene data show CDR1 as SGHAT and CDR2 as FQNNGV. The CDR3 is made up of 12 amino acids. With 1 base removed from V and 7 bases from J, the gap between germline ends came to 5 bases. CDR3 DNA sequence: TGTGCCAGCAGCTTAGCGGAGAATGAGCAGTTCTTC. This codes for CASSLAENEQFF.

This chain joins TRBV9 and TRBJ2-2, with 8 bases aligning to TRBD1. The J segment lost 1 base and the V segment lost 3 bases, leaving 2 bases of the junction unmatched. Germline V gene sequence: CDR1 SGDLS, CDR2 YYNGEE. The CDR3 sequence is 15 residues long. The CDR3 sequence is CASSAGTGNTGELFF. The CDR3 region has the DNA TGTGCCAGCAGCGCGGGGACAGGGAACACCGGGGAGCTGTTTTTT.

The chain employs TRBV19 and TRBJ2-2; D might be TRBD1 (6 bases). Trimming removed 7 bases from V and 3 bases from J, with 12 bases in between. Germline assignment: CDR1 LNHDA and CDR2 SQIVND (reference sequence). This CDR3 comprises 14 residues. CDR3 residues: CASKGTPYTGELFF. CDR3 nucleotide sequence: TGTGCCAGTAAGGGGACACCGTACACCGGGGAGCTGTTTTTT. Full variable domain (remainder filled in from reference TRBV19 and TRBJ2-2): DGGITQSPKYLFRKEGQNVTLSCEQNLNHDAMYWYRQDPGQGLRLIYYSQIVNDFQKGDIAEGYSVSREKKESFPLTVTSAQKNPTAFYLCASKGTPYTGELFFGEGSRLTVL.

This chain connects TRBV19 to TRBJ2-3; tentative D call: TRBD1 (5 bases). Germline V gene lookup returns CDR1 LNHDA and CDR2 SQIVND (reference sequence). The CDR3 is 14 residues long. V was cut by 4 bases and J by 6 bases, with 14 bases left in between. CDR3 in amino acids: CASSTSGHPDTQYF. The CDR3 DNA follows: TGTGCCAGTAGTACGTCCGGACACCCCGATACGCAGTATTTT. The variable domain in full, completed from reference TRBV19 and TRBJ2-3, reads DGGITQSPKYLFRKEGQNVTLSCEQNLNHDAMYWYRQDPGQGLRLIYYSQIVNDFQKGDIAEGYSVSREKKESFPLTVTSAQKNPTAFYLCASSTSGHPDTQYFGPGTRLTVL.

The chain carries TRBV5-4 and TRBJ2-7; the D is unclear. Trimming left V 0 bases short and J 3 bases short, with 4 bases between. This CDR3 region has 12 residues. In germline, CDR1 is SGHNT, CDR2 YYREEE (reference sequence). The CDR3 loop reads CASSLGGYEQYF. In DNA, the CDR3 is TGTGCCAGCAGCTTGGGAGGCTACGAGCAGTACTTC.

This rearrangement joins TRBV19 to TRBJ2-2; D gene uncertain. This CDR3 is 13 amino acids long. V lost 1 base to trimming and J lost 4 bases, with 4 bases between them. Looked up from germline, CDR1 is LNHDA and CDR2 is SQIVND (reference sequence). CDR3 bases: TGTGCCAGTAGTATAGGGCCCACCGGGGAGCTGTTTTTT. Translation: CASSIGPTGELFF.

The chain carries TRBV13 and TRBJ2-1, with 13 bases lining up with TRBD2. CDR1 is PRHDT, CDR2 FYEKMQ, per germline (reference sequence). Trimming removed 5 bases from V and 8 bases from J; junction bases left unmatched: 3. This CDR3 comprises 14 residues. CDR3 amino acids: CASSRLAGGDEQFF. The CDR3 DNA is TGTGCCAGCAGCAGACTAGCGGGAGGAGATGAGCAGTTCTTC.

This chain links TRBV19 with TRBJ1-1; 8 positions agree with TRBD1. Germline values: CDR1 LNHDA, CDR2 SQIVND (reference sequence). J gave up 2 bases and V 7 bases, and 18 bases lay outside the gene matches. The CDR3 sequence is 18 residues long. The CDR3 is CASTGESLGQGLNTEAFF. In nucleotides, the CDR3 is TGTGCCAGTACGGGTGAATCCCTCGGACAGGGCCTAAACACTGAAGCTTTCTTT.

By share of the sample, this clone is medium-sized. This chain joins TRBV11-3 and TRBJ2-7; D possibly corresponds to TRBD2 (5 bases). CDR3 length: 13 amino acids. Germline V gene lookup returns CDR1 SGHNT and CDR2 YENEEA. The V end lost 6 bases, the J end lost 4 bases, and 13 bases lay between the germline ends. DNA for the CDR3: TGTGCCAGCAGTCGTCCCCCGGGGTACGAGCAGTACTTC. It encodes CASSRPPGYEQYF.

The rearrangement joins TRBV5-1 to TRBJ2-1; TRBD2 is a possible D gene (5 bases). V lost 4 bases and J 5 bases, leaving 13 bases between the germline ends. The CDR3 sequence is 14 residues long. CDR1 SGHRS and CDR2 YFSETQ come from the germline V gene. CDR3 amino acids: CASSGVSGHNEQFF. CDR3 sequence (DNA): TGCGCCAGCAGCGGGGTCAGCGGACACAATGAGCAGTTCTTC.

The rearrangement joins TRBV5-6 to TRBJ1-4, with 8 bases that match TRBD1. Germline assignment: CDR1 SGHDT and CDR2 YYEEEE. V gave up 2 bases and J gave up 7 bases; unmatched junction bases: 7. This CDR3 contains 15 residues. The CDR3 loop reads CASSFPGGLAEKLFF. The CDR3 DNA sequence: TGTGCCAGCAGCTTCCCAGGGGGCCTGGCTGAAAAACTGTTTTTT.

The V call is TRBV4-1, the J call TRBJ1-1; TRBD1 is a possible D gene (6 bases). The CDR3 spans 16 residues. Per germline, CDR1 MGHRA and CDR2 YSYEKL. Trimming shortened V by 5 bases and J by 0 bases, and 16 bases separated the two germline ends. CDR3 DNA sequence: TGCGCCAGCAGCTCCCCGGGGGCGTCCATGAACACTGAAGCTTTCTTT. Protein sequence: CASSSPGASMNTEAFF.

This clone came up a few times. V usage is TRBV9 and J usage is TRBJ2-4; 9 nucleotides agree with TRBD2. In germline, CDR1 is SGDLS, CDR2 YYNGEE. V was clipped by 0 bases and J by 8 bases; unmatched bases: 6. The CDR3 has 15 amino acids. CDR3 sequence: CASSVGTSGWDIQYF. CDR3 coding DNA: TGTGCCAGCAGCGTAGGAACTAGCGGGTGGGACATTCAGTACTTC.

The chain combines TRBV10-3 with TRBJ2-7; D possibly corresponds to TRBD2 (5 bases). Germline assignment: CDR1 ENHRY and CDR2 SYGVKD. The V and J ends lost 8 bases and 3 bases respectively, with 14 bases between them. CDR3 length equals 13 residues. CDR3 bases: TGTGCCATCGCCCATAGCGAGAACTACGAGCAGTACTTC. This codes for CAIAHSENYEQYF.

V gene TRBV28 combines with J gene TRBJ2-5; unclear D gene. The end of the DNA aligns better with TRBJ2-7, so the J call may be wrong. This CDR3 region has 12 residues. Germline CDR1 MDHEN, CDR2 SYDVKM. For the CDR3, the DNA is TGTGCCAGCAGTGACAACCGGTACGAGCAGTACTTC. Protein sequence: CASSDNRYEQYF.

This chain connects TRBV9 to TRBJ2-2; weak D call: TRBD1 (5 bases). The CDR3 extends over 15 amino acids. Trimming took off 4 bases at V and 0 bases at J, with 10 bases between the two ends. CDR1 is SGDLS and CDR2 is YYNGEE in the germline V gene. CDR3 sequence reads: CASSPTGANTGELFF. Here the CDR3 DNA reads TGTGCCAGCAGCCCAACAGGAGCGAACACCGGGGAGCTGTTTTTT.

The CDR3 coding sequence is TGTGCCAGCAGCCAAAGCGTTGGGTTGAGGACCGGGGAGCTGTTTTTT. Translation: CASSQSVGLRTGELFF. This chain links TRBV11-3 with TRBJ2-2; D gene ambiguous. CDR1 and CDR2 (germline): SGHNT, YENEEA. The CDR3 spans 16 residues. Trimming left V 5 bases short and J 5 bases short, with 18 bases between.

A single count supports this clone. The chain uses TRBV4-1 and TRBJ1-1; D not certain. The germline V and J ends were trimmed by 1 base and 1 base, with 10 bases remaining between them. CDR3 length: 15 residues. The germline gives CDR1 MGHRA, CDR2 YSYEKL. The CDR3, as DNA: TGCGCCAGCAGCCAAGTTTTGTCGGGGAACACTGAAGCTTTCTTT. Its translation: CASSQVLSGNTEAFF.

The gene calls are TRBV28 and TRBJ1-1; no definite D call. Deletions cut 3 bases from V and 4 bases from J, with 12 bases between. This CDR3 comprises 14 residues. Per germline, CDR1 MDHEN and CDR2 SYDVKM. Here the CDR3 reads CASSFLNWRTEAFF. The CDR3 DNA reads TGTGCCAGCAGTTTTCTGAATTGGCGCACTGAAGCTTTCTTT.

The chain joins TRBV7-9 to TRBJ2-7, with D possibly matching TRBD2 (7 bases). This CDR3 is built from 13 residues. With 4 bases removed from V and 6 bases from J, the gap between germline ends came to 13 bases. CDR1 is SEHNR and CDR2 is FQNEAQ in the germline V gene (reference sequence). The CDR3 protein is CASSWGGQVEQYF. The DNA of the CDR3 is TGTGCCAGCAGCTGGGGGGGACAAGTCGAGCAGTACTTC.